Shown below are 14 T cell receptor beta chains from a single sample sequenced in a study of blood T cell dynamics during melanoma immunotherapy. Study outcomes and limitations: Among sorted CD8+ subsets, immune-effector cells had the highest clonality and cell-free DNA similarity.

This table comes from immunoSEQ multiplex PCR, and its TCRdb copy is limited to in-frame clones, with some not included. The table shows 1,200 or so clones, with 70% to 85% occurring only once. These receptors have no identified antigens. Documented time point: pre-treatment baseline. TIE cells were CD3+ CD4- CD8+ CD45RA- CD45RO-high CD27- CCR7- memory T cells. The material sequenced was CD8+ T cells from blood, taken from a patient treated with checkpoint blockade. These receptors originate from a human donor with melanoma.

This chain uses TRBV27 with TRBJ2-5, with D tentatively TRBD2 (7 bases). CDR1 and CDR2 (germline): MNHEY, SMNVEV (reference sequence). The CDR3 contains 15 residues. V was pared by 3 bases and J by 4 bases, with 15 bases between. The CDR3 DNA follows: TGTGCCAGCAGTTTGGGAGGGGGGGGGATAGAGACCCAGTACTTC. Translating gives CASSLGGGGIETQYF.

This clone has just one count. The chain combines TRBV6-5 with TRBJ2-7; maybe TRBD1 (6 bases). The CDR3 covers 14 residues. In germline, CDR1 is MNHEY, CDR2 SVGAGI. The V end lost 3 bases, the J end lost 5 bases, and 14 bases lay between the germline ends. The CDR3 nucleotides read TGTGCCAGCAGTTATGCGGCAGGGGACGACGAGCAGTACTTC. This gives the protein CASSYAAGDDEQYF.

This CDR3 reads CASSLSYTGELFF. The CDR3 DNA sequence: TGTGCCAGCAGTTTATCGTACACCGGGGAGCTGTTTTTT. This rearrangement joins TRBV27 to TRBJ2-2; D uncertain. The CDR3 covers 13 residues. Between the trimmed V and J ends, which lost 0 bases and 3 bases, there was a span of 2 bases. Germline-derived CDR1 and CDR2 are MNHEY and SMNVEV (reference sequence).

V usage is TRBV14 and J usage is TRBJ2-4, with D perhaps TRBD2 (5 bases). Trimming stripped 4 bases from V and 0 bases from J, with 16 bases between. Germline V gives CDR1 SGHDN, CDR2 FVKESK. CDR3 length: 17 amino acids. CDR3 sequence reads: CASSPANRGLAKNIQYF. The DNA of the CDR3 is TGTGCCAGCAGCCCAGCCAACCGCGGACTAGCCAAAAACATTCAGTACTTC.

The J gene is TRBJ2-7, the V gene TRBV4-1, with TRBD1 as a possible D gene (6 bases). The V end was cut by 4 bases, the J end by 3 bases, with 13 bases between. In germline, CDR1 is MGHRA, CDR2 YSYEKL. The CDR3 consists of 14 residues. The CDR3 reads CASSPLTGSYEQYF. The CDR3 DNA follows: TGCGCCAGCAGCCCCCTTACAGGGAGCTACGAGCAGTACTTC.

This chain connects TRBV18 to TRBJ2-3; 8 positions match TRBD2. The CDR3 has 18 amino acids. J lost 0 bases, V lost 0 bases, and 8 bases had no gene match. In germline, CDR1 is KGHSH, CDR2 LQKENI. In nucleotides, the CDR3 is TGTGCCAGCTCACCACCGTTGTTACTAGCGGCTAGCACAGATACGCAGTATTTT. Translating gives CASSPPLLLAASTDTQYF.

This clone was observed a handful of times. CDR3 protein: CSVLTGYGYTF. The CDR3 bases are TGCAGCGTACTGACAGGGTATGGCTACACCTTC. The chain combines TRBV29-1 with TRBJ1-2; 7 nucleotides align to TRBD1. This CDR3 comprises 11 residues. V lost 6 bases, J lost 5 bases, and 3 bases stayed unmatched. Germline V CDR1 and CDR2: SQVTM, ANQGSEA.

This clone appeared once. The chain carries TRBV27 and TRBJ2-7, with D possibly matching TRBD2 (6 bases). The CDR3 totals 15 residues. In germline, CDR1 is MNHEY, CDR2 SMNVEV (reference sequence). Trimming took 2 bases from V and 2 from J, leaving 13 bases between them. The CDR3: CASSLGAGRTYEQYF. CDR3 nucleotide sequence: TGTGCCAGCAGTTTAGGGGCGGGGAGGACCTACGAGCAGTACTTC.

This clone was observed a handful of times. The gene calls are TRBV7-6 and TRBJ1-3; possibly TRBD1 for D (6 bases). Per germline, CDR1 SGHVS and CDR2 FNYEAQ. Trimming removed 1 base at V and 0 bases at J, with 16 bases between. The CDR3 loop spans 18 amino acids. The CDR3 loop reads CASSLGTVLTSSGNTIYF. CDR3 nucleotide sequence: TGTGCCAGCAGCTTAGGGACAGTTTTAACCTCCTCTGGAAACACCATATATTTT.

The V call is TRBV4-1, the J call TRBJ2-7; D is unclear. Germline V lookup: CDR1 MGHRA, CDR2 YSYEKL. With 0 bases removed from V and 5 bases from J, the gap between germline ends came to 17 bases. The CDR3 consists of 16 residues. The CDR3 DNA reads as TGCGCCAGCAGCCAAGATTTGGGTCTGATACGCCACGAGCAGTACTTC. Residues: CASSQDLGLIRHEQYF.

The chain has TRBV27 and TRBJ1-2, with 10 bases lining up with TRBD1. CDR3 size: 15 residues. CDR1 and CDR2 from the germline V gene are MNHEY and SMNVEV (reference sequence). The V and J ends lost 3 bases and 4 bases, in that order; junction bases with no gene match: 5. The CDR3 DNA sequence: TGTGCCAGCAGTTTCGACAGGGGGCTCTTCTATGGCTACACCTTC. It specifies CASSFDRGLFYGYTF.

J is TRBJ2-7 and V is TRBV6-5; D might be TRBD1 (6 bases). The germline CDR1 and CDR2 sequences are MNHEY and SVGAGI. The CDR3 length is 14 residues. Trimming removed 6 bases from V and 6 bases from J, with 18 bases in between. CDR3 nucleotide sequence: TGTGCCAGCAGCCAGGGGCAATGGGACCGCGAGCAGTACTTC. Amino acid sequence: CASSQGQWDREQYF.

V is TRBV18 and J is TRBJ2-4; 10 nucleotides agree with TRBD1. The germline V gene encodes CDR1 KGHSH and CDR2 LQKENI. This CDR3 has 19 residues. J lost 0 bases, V lost 3 bases, and 11 bases had no gene match. The DNA for the CDR3 is TGTGCCAGCTCACCCGGGACAGGGGCTCCACCTAGAGCCAAAAACATTCAGTACTTC. Encoded protein: CASSPGTGAPPRAKNIQYF.

The chain recombines TRBV19 with TRBJ2-7; TRBD1 agrees at 10 bases. The V gene end was trimmed by 6 bases and the J gene end by 5 bases; junction bases not matched to a gene: 7. There are 14 residues in the CDR3. Germline assignment: CDR1 LNHDA and CDR2 SQIVND (reference sequence). The CDR3 DNA is TGTGCCAGTAGACCCAGGACAGGGGGTCACGAGCAGTACTTC. This translates into CASRPRTGGHEQYF.